The TCR beta chain under discussion was sequenced for a study of monozygotic twins with cystic fibrosis. Background on the study: With about 15 PCR cycles, barcoded libraries came from roughly 3 micrograms of fragmented DNA. Study findings and constraints: Monozygotic CF twins shared more identical nucleotide clonotypes than unrelated patients. Co-twins had the most similar V usage for 13 of 16 pairs, J for 8.

To note about this clone: What it binds is not known.

Germline trimming cut 0 bases from V and 2 bases from J; bases unmatched to any gene: 9. Germline V gene lookup returns CDR1 SGHNT and CDR2 YENEEA. The CDR3 contains 17 residues. TCRdb's copy holds only in-frame clones and misses some; the assay was immunoSEQ multiplex PCR. The data contain about 9,600 clones, roughly nine tenths of them singletons. The receptor was derived from a boy aged 2 to 10 with cystic fibrosis. This rearrangement joins TRBV11-3 to TRBJ2-7; 8 bases line up with TRBD2. The sample consisted of blood. The CDR3 DNA reads as TGTGCCAGCAGCTTAGATCCCCCGGGGGGGTATACCTACGAGCAGTACGTC. Residues: CASSLDPPGGYTYEQYV.